These 15 T cell receptor beta chains originate from one sample sequenced in a study of CD8 T cells in Susac syndrome. The authors reverse transcribed 0.5 to 1 ug RNA with random hexamers. Each CDR3 protein gets one entry after TCRdb re-called the immunoSEQ multiplex PCR reads with MiXCR. The profile covers a few hundred thousand distinct CDR3 sequences, with approximately 85% appearing a single time and around 0.12% taken by the ten largest. The sequenced sample was CD8+ T cells from PBMCs. The origin of the receptors is a human donor with multiple sclerosis.

This clonotype was seen a single time. The chain links TRBV27 to TRBJ1-1; TRBD1 matches at 9 bases. CDR1 MNHEY and CDR2 SMNVEV come from the germline V gene (reference sequence). The CDR3 covers 15 residues. The J segment lost 5 bases and the V segment lost 3 bases, leaving 7 bases of the junction unmatched. The CDR3 reads CASSFFPDRGTEAFF. The CDR3 nucleotides read TGTGCCAGCAGTTTCTTTCCGGACAGGGGTACTGAAGCTTTCTTT.

J is TRBJ2-3 and V is TRBV4-1; D gene uncertain. The CDR3 extends over 16 amino acids. The germline gives CDR1 MGHRA, CDR2 YSYEKL. Between the trimmed V and J ends, which lost 1 base and 0 bases, there was a span of 11 bases. The CDR3 loop reads CASSQVWASSTDTQYF. DNA for the CDR3: TGCGCCAGCAGCCAAGTCTGGGCTTCTAGCACAGATACGCAGTATTTT.

V is TRBV5-1 and J is TRBJ2-2; D gene ambiguous. Germline V lookup: CDR1 SGHRS, CDR2 YFSETQ. CDR3 length: 15 residues. The V end was cut by 0 bases, the J end by 4 bases, with 10 bases between. The CDR3 coding sequence is TGCGCCAGCAGCTTGGGGTCGAGAGGCACCGGGGAGCTGTTTTTT. As protein: CASSLGSRGTGELFF.

The chain carries TRBV20-1 and TRBJ2-7; the D gene could be TRBD1 or TRBD2 (5 bases each). Germline V gene sequence: CDR1 DFQATT, CDR2 SNEGSKA (reference sequence). CDR3 length equals 20 residues. Trimming cost V 3 bases and J 0 bases, with 30 bases left between them. The CDR3 sequence is CSASGMGGAHANLPSYEQYF. The DNA for the CDR3 is TGCAGTGCTAGCGGGATGGGTGGGGCCCACGCCAATCTACCCTCCTACGAGCAGTACTTC.

The rearrangement uses TRBV2 and TRBJ2-3; D gene ambiguous. The CDR3 has 12 residues. Trimming took off 6 bases at V and 8 bases at J, with 12 bases between the two ends. From germline, CDR1 is SNHLY and CDR2 FYNNEI. Here the CDR3 reads CASSGPEATQYF. CDR3 DNA: TGTGCCAGCAGCGGACCCGAAGCTACGCAGTATTTT.

The chain links TRBV12-3 or TRBV12-4 to TRBJ1-1; D unresolved. V was trimmed by 3 bases and J by 1 base, leaving 21 bases between them. The CDR3 covers 18 residues. This chain's CDR3 is CASSFAVESSTSNTEAFF. In DNA form, the CDR3 reads TGTGCCAGCAGTTTCGCTGTAGAATCCAGTACCTCGAACACTGAAGCTTTCTTT.

The rearrangement uses TRBV10-3 and TRBJ2-3; D assignment may be TRBD1 or TRBD2 (5 bases each). The CDR3 is 16 residues long. Germline loops: CDR1 ENHRY, CDR2 SYGVKD. The V and J ends lost 4 bases and 0 bases respectively, with 14 bases between them. CDR3 nucleotide sequence: TGTGCCATCAGTGGGTCCGGGACGGAAAGCACAGATACGCAGTATTTT. Translation: CAISGSGTESTDTQYF.

This chain uses TRBV2 with TRBJ2-7, with 8 bases that match TRBD1. CDR3 length: 13 amino acids. Germline CDR1 reads SNHLY; CDR2 reads FYNNEI. V was clipped by 7 bases and J by 1 base; unmatched bases: 3. The CDR3 DNA reads TGTGCCAGCATGAGGACAGGGTCCTACGAGCAGTACTTC. Encoded protein: CASMRTGSYEQYF.

This clonotype turned up a few times. The chain joins TRBV28 to TRBJ2-7, with 9 bases fitting TRBD1. Germline V gives CDR1 MDHEN, CDR2 SYDVKM. The CDR3 is made up of 13 amino acids. The V and J ends lost 8 bases and 4 bases, in that order; junction bases with no gene match: 6. The CDR3 sequence is CASGDRERYEQYF. For the CDR3, the DNA is TGTGCCAGCGGGGACAGGGAAAGGTACGAGCAGTACTTC.

This chain connects TRBV27 to TRBJ1-5; no definite D call. The CDR3 length is 14 residues. The germline V gene encodes CDR1 MNHEY and CDR2 SMNVEV (reference sequence). V lost 2 bases to trimming and J lost 5 bases, with 10 bases between them. The DNA for the CDR3 is TGTGCCAGCAGTTTAGGAGGGAATTATCAGCCCCAGCATTTT. Translating gives CASSLGGNYQPQHF.

This chain connects TRBV29-1 to TRBJ1-2, with a possible D match to TRBD1 (6 bases). Germline V gives CDR1 SQVTM, CDR2 ANQGSEA. With 0 bases removed from V and 4 bases from J, the gap between germline ends came to 15 bases. The CDR3 is 15 amino acids. CDR3 residues: CSVEDEGGAGYGYTF. CDR3 DNA sequence: TGCAGCGTTGAAGATGAGGGGGGCGCGGGCTATGGCTACACCTTC.

This clonotype was counted a few times. The gene calls are TRBV28 and TRBJ1-5; D ambiguous. CDR3 length: 14 amino acids. CDR1 is MDHEN and CDR2 is SYDVKM in the germline V gene. Trimming removed 3 bases at V and 0 bases at J, with 6 bases between. CDR3 bases: TGTGCCAGCAGTTTCTACGGTAGCAATCAGCCCCAGCATTTT. This codes for CASSFYGSNQPQHF.

This clonotype was seen a few times. V gene TRBV6-1 combines with J gene TRBJ2-1; the match to TRBD2 covers 12 bases. This CDR3 comprises 15 residues. Germline V gene data show CDR1 as MNHNS and CDR2 as SASEGT. V shed 8 bases and J 7 bases; nucleotides not matched to a gene: 9. The chain's CDR3 is CASPRTSGAENEQFF. In DNA, the CDR3 is TGTGCCAGCCCTCGGACTAGCGGGGCTGAGAATGAGCAGTTCTTC.

The genes are TRBV2 and TRBJ2-2; TRBD1 matches at 10 bases. The CDR3 loop spans 19 amino acids. J was trimmed by 0 bases and V by 10 bases; bases with no gene match: 17. Looked up from germline, CDR1 is SNHLY and CDR2 is FYNNEI. The CDR3 loop is CATLRPGQGSIANTGELFF. The CDR3 DNA reads TGTGCCACCCTCAGGCCGGGACAGGGGTCGATAGCGAACACCGGGGAGCTGTTTTTT. Filled out from reference TRBV2 and TRBJ2-2, the complete variable domain reads EPEVTQTPSHQVTQMGQEVILRCVPISNHLYFYWYRQILGQKVEFLVSFYNNEISEKSEIFDDQFSVERPDGSNFTLKIRSTKLEDSAMYFCATLRPGQGSIANTGELFFGEGSRLTVL.

The V gene is TRBV5-1, the J gene TRBJ2-3, with 10 nucleotides matching TRBD2. In germline, CDR1 is SGHRS, CDR2 YFSETQ. The V and J ends lost 5 bases and 4 bases, in that order; junction bases with no gene match: 13. The CDR3 runs to 17 residues. Written as DNA, the CDR3 is TGCGCCAGCAGTTGGGATCTCACTAGCGGGATGGCAGATACGCAGTATTTT. Translation gives CASSWDLTSGMADTQYF.